This T cell receptor (beta chain) was identified during a study of graft-versus-host responses after intestinal transplantation. In the study overall: Multivisceral, liver-intestinal, or isolated intestinal transplants were received by the recipients. Each patient got anti-thymocyte globulin induction, then tacrolimus and steroids for around three years.

Intraepithelial and lamina propria lymphocytes were released after the graft tissue was processed. The CDR3 extends over 11 amino acids. The germline CDR1 and CDR2 sequences are MNHEY and SVGAGI. With 2 bases removed from V and 6 bases from J, the gap between germline ends came to 3 bases. Whole-study results and caveats: In patients with graft-donor T cell macrochimerism, allograft graft-versus-host to host-versus-graft clonal ratios were high. In recipient marrow, GvH clones were found, and some appeared first in ileum or blood.

Comments on this clone: Its target is unknown.

Data came from immunoSEQ multiplex PCR; TCRdb stores just in-frame clones and leaves some out. The sample has 5,000 to 7,000 clones; less than 80% are singletons. The receptor was isolated from a human patient who received an intestinal transplant, so some T cells may come from the graft donor. The rearrangement joins TRBV6-5 to TRBJ2-3; D is unclear. The sample here was ileum tissue, taken almost 310 days after intestinal transplant. This chain's CDR3 is CASSYRDTQYF. CDR3 bases: TGTGCCAGCAGTTACAGGGATACGCAGTATTTT.